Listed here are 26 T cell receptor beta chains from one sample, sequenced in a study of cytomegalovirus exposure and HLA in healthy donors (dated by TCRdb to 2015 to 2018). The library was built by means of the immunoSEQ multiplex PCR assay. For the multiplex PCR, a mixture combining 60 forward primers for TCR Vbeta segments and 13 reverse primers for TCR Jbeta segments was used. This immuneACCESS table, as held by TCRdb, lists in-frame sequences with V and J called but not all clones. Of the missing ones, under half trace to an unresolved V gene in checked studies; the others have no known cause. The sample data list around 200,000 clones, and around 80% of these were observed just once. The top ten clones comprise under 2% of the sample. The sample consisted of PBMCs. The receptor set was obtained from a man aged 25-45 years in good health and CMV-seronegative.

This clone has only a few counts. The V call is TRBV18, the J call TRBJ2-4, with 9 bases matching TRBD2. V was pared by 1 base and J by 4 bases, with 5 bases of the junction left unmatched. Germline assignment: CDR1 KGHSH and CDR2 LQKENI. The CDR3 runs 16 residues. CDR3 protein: CASSPLSGSGKNIQYF. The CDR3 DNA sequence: TGTGCCAGCTCACCACTTAGCGGGAGCGGTAAAAACATTCAGTACTTC. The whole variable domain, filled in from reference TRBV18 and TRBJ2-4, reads NAGVMQNPRHLVRRRGQEARLRCSPMKGHSHVYWYRQLPEEGLKFMVYLQKENIIDESGMPKERFSAEFPKEGPSILRIQQVVRGDSAAYFCASSPLSGSGKNIQYFGAGTRLSVL.

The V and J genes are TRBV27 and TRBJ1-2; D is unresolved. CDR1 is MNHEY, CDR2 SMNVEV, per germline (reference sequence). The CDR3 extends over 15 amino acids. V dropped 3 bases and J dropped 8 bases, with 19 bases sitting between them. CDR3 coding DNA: TGTGCCAGCAGTTTTTCGGTCGCATCCCGCCCCGGCTACACCTTC. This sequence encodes CASSFSVASRPGYTF.

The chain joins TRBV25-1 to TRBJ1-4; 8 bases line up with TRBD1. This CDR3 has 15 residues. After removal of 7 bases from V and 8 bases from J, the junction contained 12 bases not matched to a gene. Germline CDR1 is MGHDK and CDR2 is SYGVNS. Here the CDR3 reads CASTSGGAGLEKLFF. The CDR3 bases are TGTGCCAGCACCTCAGGGGGCGCCGGGCTGGAAAAACTGTTTTTT.

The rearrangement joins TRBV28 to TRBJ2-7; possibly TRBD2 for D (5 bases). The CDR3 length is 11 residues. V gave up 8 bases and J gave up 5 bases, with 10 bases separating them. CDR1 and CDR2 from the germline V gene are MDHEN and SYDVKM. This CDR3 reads CASGEGHEQYF. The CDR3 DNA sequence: TGTGCCAGCGGAGAGGGTCACGAGCAGTACTTC.

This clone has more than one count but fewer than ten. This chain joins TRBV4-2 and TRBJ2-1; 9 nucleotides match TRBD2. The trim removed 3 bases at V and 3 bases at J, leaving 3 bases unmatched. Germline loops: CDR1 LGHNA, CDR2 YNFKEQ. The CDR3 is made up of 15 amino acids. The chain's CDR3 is CASSQSSGDYNEQFF. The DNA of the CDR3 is TGTGCCAGCAGCCAGTCTAGCGGGGACTACAATGAGCAGTTCTTC.

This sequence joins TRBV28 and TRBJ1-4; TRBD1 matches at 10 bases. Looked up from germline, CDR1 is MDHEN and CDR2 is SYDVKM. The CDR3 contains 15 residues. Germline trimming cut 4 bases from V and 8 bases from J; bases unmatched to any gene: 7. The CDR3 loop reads CASSSTGTGEEKLFF. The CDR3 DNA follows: TGTGCCAGCAGTTCCACCGGGACAGGGGAGGAAAAACTGTTTTTT.

In DNA form, the CDR3 reads TGTGCCAGCAGTTACAGAGGGTTCGGGGCCAACGTCCTGACTTTC. Its translation: CASSYRGFGANVLTF. The chain combines TRBV6-5 with TRBJ2-6, with TRBD2 as a possible D gene (5 bases). With 2 bases removed from V and 4 bases from J, the gap between germline ends came to 9 bases. The CDR3 length is 15 residues. Germline V gives CDR1 MNHEY, CDR2 SVGAGI.

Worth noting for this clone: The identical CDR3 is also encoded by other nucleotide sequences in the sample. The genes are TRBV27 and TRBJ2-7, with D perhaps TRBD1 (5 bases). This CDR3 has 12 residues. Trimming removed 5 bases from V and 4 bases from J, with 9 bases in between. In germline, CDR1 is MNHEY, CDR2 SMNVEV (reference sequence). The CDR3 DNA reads TGTGCCAGCAGTGTCCAGGGTTACGAGCAGTACTTC. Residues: CASSVQGYEQYF.

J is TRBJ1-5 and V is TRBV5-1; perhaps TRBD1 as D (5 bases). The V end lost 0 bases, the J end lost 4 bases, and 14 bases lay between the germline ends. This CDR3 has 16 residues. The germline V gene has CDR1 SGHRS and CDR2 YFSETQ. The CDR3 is CASSLGTDIGNQPQHF. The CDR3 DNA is TGCGCCAGCAGCTTGGGGACGGACATTGGGAATCAGCCCCAGCATTTT.

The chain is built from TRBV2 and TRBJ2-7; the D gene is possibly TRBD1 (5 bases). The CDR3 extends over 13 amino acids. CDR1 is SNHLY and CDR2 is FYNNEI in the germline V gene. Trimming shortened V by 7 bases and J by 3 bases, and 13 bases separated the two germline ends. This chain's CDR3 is CASTVTERYEQYF. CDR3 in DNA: TGTGCCAGCACTGTGACAGAACGCTACGAGCAGTACTTC.

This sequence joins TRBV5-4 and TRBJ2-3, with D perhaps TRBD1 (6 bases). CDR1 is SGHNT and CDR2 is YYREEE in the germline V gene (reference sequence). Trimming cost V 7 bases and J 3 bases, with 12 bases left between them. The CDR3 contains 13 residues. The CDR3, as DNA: TGTGCCAGCGGCAGACAGGAAACAGATACGCAGTATTTT. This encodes CASGRQETDTQYF.

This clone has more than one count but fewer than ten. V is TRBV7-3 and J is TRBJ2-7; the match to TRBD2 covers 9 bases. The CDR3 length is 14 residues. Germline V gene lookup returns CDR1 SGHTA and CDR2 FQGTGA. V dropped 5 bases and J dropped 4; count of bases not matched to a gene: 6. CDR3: CASSPHSGSYEQYF. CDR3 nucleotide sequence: TGTGCCAGCAGCCCACATAGCGGGAGTTACGAGCAGTACTTC. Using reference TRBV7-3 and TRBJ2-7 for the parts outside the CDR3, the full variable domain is GAGVSQTPSNKVTEKGKYVELRCDPISGHTALYWYRQSLGQGPEFLIYFQGTGAADDSGLPNDRFFAVRPEGSVSTLKIQRTERGDSAVYLCASSPHSGSYEQYFGPGTRLTVT.

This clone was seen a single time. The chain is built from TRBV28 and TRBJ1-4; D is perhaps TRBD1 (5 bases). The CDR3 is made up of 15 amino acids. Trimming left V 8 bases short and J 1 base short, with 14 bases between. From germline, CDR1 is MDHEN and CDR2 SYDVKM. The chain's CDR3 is CASSDPGETNEKLFF. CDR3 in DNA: TGTGCCAGCTCCGATCCGGGGGAAACTAATGAAAAACTGTTTTTT.

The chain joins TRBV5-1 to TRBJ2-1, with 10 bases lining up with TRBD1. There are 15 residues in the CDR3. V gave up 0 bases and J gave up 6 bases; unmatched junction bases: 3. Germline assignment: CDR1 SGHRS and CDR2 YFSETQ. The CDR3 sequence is CASSLEDRGRNEQFF. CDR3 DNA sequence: TGCGCCAGCAGCTTGGAAGACAGGGGGCGCAATGAGCAGTTCTTC.

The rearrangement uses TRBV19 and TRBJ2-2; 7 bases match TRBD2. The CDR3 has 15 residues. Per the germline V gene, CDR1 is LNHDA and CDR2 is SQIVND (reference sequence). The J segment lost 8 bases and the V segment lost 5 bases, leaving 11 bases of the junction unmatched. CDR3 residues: CASSVSGTKRGELFF. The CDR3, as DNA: TGTGCCAGTAGTGTAAGCGGGACGAAAAGAGGGGAGCTGTTTTTT.

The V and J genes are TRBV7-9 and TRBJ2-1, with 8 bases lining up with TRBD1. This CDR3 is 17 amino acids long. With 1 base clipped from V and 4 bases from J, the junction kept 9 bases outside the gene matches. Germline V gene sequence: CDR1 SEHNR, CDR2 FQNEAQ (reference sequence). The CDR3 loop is CASSLGTGYTSYNEQFF. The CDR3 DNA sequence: TGTGCCAGCAGCTTAGGGACAGGGTATACTTCTTACAATGAGCAGTTCTTC.

The DNA of the CDR3 is TGCGCCAGCAGTGCCGGGACAGGGTTTTCCTACGAGCAGTACTTC. Its translation is CASSAGTGFSYEQYF. The chain carries TRBV10-1 and TRBJ2-7; 9 nucleotides agree with TRBD1. From germline, CDR1 is WNHNN and CDR2 SYGVQD (reference sequence). There are 15 residues in the CDR3. Trimming removed 4 bases from V and 1 base from J; junction bases left unmatched: 5.

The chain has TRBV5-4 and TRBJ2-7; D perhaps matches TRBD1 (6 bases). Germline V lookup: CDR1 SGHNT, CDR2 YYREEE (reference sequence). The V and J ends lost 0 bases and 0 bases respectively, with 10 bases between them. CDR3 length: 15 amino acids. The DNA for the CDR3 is TGTGCCAGCAGCTTGGGGGCAGGGGCCTCCTACGAGCAGTACTTC. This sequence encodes CASSLGAGASYEQYF.

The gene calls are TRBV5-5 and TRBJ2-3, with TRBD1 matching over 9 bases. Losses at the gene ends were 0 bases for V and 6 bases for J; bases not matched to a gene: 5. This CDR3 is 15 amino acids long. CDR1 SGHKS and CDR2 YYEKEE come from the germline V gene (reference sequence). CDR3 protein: CASSLEQGARDTQYF. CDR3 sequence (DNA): TGTGCCAGCAGCTTGGAACAGGGGGCGAGGGATACGCAGTATTTT.

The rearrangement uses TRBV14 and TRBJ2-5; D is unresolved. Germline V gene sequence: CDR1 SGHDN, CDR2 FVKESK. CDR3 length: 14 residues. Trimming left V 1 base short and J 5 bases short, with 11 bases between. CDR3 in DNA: TGTGCCAGCAGCCAAGGATGGAGTCAGGAGACCCAGTACTTC. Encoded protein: CASSQGWSQETQYF.

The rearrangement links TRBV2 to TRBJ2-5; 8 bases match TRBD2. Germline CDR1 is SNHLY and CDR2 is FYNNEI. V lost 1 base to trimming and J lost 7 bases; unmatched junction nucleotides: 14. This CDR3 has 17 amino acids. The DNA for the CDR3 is TGTGCCAGCAGTGAAGATCCGGGGGGGTACCTCGAAGGGACCCAGTACTTC. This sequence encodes CASSEDPGGYLEGTQYF.

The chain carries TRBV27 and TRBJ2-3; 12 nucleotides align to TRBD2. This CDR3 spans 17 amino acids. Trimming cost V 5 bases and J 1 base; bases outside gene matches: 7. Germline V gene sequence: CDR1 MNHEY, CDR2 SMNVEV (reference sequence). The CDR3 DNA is TGTGCCAGCAGTATGAGGACTAGCGGGATTGGCACAGATACGCAGTATTTT. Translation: CASSMRTSGIGTDTQYF.

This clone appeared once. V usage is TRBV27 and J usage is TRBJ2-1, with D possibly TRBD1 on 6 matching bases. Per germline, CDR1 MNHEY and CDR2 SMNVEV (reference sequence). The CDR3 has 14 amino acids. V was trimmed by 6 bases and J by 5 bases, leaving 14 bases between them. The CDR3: CASRARGINNEQFF. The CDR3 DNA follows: TGTGCCAGCAGAGCCAGGGGCATTAACAATGAGCAGTTCTTC.

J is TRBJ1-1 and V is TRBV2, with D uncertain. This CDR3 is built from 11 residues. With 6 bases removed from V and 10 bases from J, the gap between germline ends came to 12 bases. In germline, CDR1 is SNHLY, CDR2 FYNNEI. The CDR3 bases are TGTGCCAGCAGAGGTGAGGTATTAGCTTTCTTT. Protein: CASRGEVLAFF. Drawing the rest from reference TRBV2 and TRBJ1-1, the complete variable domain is EPEVTQTPSHQVTQMGQEVILRCVPISNHLYFYWYRQILGQKVEFLVSFYNNEISEKSEIFDDQFSVERPDGSNFTLKIRSTKLEDSAMYFCASRGEVLAFFGQGTRLTVV.

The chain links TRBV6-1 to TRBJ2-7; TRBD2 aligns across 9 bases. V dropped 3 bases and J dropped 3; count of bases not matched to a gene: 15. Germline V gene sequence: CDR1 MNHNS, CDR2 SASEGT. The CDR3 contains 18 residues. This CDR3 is CASSDKGLAYSQIYEQYF. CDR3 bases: TGTGCCAGCAGTGATAAGGGACTAGCTTATTCCCAAATCTACGAGCAGTACTTC.

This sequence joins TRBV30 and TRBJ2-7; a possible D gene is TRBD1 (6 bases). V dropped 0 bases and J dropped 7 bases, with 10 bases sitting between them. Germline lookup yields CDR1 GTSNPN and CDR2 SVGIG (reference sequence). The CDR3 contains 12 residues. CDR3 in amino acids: CAWSVTGTEQYF. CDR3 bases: TGTGCCTGGAGTGTAACAGGGACAGAGCAGTACTTC.